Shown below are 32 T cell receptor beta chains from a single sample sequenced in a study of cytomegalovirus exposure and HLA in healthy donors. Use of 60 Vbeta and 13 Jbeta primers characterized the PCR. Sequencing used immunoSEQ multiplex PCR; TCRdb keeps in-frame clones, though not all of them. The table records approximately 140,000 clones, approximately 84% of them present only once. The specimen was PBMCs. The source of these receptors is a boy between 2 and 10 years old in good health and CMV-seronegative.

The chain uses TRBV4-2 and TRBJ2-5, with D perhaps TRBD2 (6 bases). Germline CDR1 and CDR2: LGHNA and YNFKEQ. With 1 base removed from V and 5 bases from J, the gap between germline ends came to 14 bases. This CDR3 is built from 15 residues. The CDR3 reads CASSQARGSAETQYF. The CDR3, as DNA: TGTGCCAGCAGCCAAGCCCGGGGGTCCGCGGAGACCCAGTACTTC.

CDR3 region: CASSAGGAARTDTQYF. DNA for the CDR3: TGTGCCAGCAGCGCCGGTGGAGCGGCCCGCACAGATACGCAGTATTTT. The chain combines TRBV11-3 with TRBJ2-3, with a tentative D call TRBD2 (5 bases). CDR1 and CDR2 (germline): SGHNT, YENEEA. The CDR3 loop spans 16 amino acids. V shed 5 bases and J shed 1 base, with 16 bases lying between them.

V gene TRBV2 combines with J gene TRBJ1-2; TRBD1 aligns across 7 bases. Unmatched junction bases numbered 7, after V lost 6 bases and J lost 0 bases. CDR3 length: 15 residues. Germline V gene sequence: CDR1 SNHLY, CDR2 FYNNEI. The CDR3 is CASRLRQGPNYGYTF. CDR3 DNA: TGTGCCAGCAGACTAAGACAGGGCCCTAACTATGGCTACACCTTC. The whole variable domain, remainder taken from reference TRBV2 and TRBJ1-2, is EPEVTQTPSHQVTQMGQEVILRCVPISNHLYFYWYRQILGQKVEFLVSFYNNEISEKSEIFDDQFSVERPDGSNFTLKIRSTKLEDSAMYFCASRLRQGPNYGYTFGSGTRLTVV.

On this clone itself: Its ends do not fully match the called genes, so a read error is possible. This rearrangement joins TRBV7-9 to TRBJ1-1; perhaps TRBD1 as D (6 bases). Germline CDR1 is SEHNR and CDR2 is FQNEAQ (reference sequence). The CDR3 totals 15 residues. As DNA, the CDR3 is TGTTCCAGCAGCTTAGGGGAGGGGGGATGGTTGGAAGCTTTCTTT. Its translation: CSSSLGEGGWLEAFF.

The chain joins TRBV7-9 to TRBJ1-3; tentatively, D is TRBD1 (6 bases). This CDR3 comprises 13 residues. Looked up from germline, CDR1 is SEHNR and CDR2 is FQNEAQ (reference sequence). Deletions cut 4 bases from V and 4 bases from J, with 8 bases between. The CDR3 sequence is CASSSQGGNTIYF. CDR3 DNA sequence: TGTGCCAGCAGCTCACAGGGAGGAAACACCATATATTTT.

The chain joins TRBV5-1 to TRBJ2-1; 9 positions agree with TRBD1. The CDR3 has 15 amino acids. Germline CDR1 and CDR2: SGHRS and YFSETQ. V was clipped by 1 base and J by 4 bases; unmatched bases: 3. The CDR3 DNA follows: TGCGCCAGCAGCTTGAGGGGACAGGGTTACAATGAGCAGTTCTTC. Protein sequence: CASSLRGQGYNEQFF.

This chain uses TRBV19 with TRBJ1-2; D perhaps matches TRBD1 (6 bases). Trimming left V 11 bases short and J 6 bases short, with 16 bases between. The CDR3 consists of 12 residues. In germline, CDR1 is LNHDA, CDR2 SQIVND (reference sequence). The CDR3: CASLAGADGYTF. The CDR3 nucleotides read TGTGCCTCCCTGGCAGGGGCGGATGGCTACACCTTC.

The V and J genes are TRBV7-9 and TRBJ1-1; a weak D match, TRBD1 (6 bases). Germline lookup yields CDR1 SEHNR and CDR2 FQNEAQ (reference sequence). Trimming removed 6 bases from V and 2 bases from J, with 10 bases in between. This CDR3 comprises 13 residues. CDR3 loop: CASSNRENTEAFF. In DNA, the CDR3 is TGTGCCAGCAGTAACAGGGAAAACACTGAAGCTTTCTTT.

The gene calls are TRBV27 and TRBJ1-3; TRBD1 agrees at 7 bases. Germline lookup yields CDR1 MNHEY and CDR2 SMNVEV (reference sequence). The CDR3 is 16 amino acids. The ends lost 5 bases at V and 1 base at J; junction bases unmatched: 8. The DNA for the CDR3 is TGTGCCAGCAGTCCTCTAGGGACAGCATCTGGAAACACCATATATTTT. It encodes CASSPLGTASGNTIYF.

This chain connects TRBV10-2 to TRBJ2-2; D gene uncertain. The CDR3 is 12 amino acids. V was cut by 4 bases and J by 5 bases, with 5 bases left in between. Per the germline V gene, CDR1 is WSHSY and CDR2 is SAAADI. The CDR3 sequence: CASSVETGELFF. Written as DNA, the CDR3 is TGCGCCAGCAGTGTCGAGACCGGGGAGCTGTTTTTT.

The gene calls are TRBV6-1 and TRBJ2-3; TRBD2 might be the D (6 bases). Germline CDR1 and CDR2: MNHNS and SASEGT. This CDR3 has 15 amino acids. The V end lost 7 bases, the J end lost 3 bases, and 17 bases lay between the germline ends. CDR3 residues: CASMKLAGSTDTQYF. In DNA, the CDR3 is TGTGCCAGCATGAAACTAGCAGGGTCGACAGATACGCAGTATTTT.

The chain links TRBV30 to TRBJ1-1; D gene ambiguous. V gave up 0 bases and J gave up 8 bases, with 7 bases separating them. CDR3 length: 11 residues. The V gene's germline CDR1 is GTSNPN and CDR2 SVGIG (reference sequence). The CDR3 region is CAWSVTREAFF. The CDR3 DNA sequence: TGTGCCTGGAGTGTAACTCGCGAAGCTTTCTTT.

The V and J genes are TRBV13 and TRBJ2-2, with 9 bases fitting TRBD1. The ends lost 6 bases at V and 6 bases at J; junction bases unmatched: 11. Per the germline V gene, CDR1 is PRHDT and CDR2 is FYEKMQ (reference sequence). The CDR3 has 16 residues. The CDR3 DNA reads TGTGCCAGCAGGTCCCGGGACAGGGTGAGGGCCGGGGAGCTGTTTTTT. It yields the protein CASRSRDRVRAGELFF.

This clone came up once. In DNA, the CDR3 is TGTGCCAGCAGACTCCAGGGGGATACGCAGTATTTT. Amino acid sequence: CASRLQGDTQYF. The chain has TRBV5-4 and TRBJ2-3, with D tentatively TRBD1 (6 bases). The V end lost 5 bases, the J end lost 6 bases, and 10 bases lay between the germline ends. In germline, CDR1 is SGHNT, CDR2 YYREEE (reference sequence). The CDR3 has 12 amino acids.

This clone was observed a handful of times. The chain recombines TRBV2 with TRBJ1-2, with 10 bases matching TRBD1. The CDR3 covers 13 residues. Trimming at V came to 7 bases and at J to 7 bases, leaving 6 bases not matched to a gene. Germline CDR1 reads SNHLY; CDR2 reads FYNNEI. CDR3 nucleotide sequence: TGTGCCAGCACCCCGACAGGGGGCTCTGGCTACACCTTC. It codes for CASTPTGGSGYTF.

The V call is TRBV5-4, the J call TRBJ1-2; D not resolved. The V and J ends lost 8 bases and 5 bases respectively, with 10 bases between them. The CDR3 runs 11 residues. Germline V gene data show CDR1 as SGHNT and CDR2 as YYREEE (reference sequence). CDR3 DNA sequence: TGTGCCAGTGGAGGAGATTATGGCTACACCTTC. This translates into CASGGDYGYTF.

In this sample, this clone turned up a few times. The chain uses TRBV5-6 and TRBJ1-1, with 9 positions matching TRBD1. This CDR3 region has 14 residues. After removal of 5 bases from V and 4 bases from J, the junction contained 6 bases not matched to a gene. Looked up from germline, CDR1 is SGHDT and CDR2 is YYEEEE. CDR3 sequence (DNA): TGTGCCAGCAGTAAACAGGGGGCCATCACTGAAGCTTTCTTT. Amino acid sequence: CASSKQGAITEAFF.

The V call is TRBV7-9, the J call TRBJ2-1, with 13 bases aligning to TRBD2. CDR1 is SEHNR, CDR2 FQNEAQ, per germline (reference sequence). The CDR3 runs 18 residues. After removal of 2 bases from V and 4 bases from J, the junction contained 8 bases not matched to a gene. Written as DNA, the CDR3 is TGTGCCAGCAGCTTAAGCAGGACTAGCGGGGGCCCATACAATGAGCAGTTCTTC. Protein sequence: CASSLSRTSGGPYNEQFF.

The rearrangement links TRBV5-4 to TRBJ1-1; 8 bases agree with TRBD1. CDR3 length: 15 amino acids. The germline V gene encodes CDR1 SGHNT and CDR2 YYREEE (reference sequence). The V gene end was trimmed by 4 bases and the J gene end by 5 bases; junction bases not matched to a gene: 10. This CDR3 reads CASSPAQGAGTEAFF. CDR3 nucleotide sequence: TGTGCCAGCAGCCCGGCTCAGGGGGCTGGAACTGAAGCTTTCTTT.

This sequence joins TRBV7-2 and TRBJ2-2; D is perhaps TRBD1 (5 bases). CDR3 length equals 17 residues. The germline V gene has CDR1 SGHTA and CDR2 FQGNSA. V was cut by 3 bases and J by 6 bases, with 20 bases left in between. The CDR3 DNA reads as TGTGCCAGCAGCTTGGGGAACAGGCTTTATGGGCCCGGGGAGCTGTTTTTT. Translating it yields CASSLGNRLYGPGELFF. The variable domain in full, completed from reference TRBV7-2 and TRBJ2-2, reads GAGVSQSPSNKVTEKGKDVELRCDPISGHTALYWYRQSLGQGLEFLIYFQGNSAPDKSGLPSDRFSAERTGGSVSTLTIQRTQQEDSAVYLCASSLGNRLYGPGELFFGEGSRLTVL.

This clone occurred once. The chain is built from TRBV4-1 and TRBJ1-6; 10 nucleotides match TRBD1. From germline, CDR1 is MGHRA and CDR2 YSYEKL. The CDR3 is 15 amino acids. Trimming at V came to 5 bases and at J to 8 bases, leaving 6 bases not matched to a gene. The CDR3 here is CASSEQGQGYSPLHF. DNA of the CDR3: TGCGCCAGCAGCGAGCAGGGACAGGGGTATTCACCCCTCCACTTT.

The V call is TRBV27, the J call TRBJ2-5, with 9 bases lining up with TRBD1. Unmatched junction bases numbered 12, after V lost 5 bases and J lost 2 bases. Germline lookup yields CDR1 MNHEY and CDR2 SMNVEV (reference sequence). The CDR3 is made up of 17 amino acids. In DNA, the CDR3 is TGTGCCAGCAGTCACGTCCGGGACAGGGTTTCACAAGAGACCCAGTACTTC. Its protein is CASSHVRDRVSQETQYF.

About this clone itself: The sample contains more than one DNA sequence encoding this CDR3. The CDR3 nucleotides are TGCGCCAGCAGCTTGGAGACAGGGGTAGGAACTGAAGCTTTCTTT. Its protein is CASSLETGVGTEAFF. The chain links TRBV5-1 to TRBJ1-1, with 8 bases fitting TRBD1. Looked up from germline, CDR1 is SGHRS and CDR2 is YFSETQ. The CDR3 is 15 amino acids. With 0 bases clipped from V and 5 bases from J, the junction kept 6 bases outside the gene matches.

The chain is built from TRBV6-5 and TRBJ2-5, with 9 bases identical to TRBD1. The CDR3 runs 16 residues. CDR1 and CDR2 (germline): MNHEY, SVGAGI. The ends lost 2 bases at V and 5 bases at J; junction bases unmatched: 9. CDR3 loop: CASSYTPDRGWETQYF. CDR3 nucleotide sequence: TGTGCCAGCAGTTACACCCCGGACAGGGGATGGGAGACCCAGTACTTC.

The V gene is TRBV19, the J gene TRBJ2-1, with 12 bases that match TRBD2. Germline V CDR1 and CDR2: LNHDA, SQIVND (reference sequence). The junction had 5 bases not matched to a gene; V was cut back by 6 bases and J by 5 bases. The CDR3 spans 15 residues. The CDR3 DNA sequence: TGTGCCAGTAGCCCTCGGACTAGCGGGGACAATGAGCAGTTCTTC. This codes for CASSPRTSGDNEQFF.

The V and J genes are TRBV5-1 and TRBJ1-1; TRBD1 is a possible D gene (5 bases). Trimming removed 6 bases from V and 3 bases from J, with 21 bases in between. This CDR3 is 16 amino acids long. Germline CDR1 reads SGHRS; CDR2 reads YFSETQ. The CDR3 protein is CASTSRAGGEYTEAFF. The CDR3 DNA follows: TGCGCCAGCACATCCCGGGCCGGGGGGGAGTACACTGAAGCTTTCTTT.

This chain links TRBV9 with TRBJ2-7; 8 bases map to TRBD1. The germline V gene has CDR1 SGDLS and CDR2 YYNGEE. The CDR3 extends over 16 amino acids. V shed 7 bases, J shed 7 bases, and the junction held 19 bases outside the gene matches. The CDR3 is CASPPPRDRTEGEQYV. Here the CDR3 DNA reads TGTGCCAGCCCCCCCCCAAGGGACAGGACCGAGGGGGAGCAGTACGTC.

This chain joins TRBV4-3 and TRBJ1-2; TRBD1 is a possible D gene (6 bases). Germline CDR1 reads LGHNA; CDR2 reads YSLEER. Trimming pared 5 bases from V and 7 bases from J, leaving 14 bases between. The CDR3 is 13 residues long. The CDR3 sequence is CASSYGQLGGYTF. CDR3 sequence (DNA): TGCGCCAGCAGCTACGGACAGCTTGGTGGCTACACCTTC.

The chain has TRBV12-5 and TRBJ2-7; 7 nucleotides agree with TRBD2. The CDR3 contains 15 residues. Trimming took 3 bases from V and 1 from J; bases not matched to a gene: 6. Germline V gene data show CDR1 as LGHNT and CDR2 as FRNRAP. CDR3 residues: CASGFNRRGSYEQYF. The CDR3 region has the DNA TGTGCTAGTGGTTTTAACAGGCGGGGGTCCTACGAGCAGTACTTC.

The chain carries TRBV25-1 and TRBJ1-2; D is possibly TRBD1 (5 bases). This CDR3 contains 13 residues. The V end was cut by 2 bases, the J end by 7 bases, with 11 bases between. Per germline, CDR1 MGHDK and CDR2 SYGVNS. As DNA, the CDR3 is TGTGCCAGCAGTGAAGCCAGGGCCGGTGGCTACACCTTC. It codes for CASSEARAGGYTF.

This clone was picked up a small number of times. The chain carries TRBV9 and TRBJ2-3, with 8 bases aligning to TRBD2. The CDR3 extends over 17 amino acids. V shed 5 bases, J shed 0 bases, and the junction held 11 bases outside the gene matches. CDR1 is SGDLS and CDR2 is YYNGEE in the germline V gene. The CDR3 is CASSSPTLAVSTDTQYF. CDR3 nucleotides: TGTGCCAGCAGTTCCCCCACACTAGCGGTTAGCACAGATACGCAGTATTTT.

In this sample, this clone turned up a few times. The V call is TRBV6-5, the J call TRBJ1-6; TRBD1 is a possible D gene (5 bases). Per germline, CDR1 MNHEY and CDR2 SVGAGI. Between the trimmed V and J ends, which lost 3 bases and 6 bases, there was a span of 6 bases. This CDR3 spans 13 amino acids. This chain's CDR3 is CASSYQGNSPLHF. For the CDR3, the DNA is TGTGCCAGCAGTTATCAGGGTAATTCACCCCTCCACTTT.